Below, 10 T cell receptor beta chains from the same sample are listed, as sequenced in a study of blood T cell repertoires in COVID-19. TCRdb's copy holds only in-frame clones and misses some; the assay was immunoSEQ multiplex PCR. The table has 270,000 or so clones, around 86% seen once. Sequenced input: peripheral blood. The receptors derive from a woman aged 40 to 49 who had recovered from COVID-19.

This clone was picked up one time. This chain uses TRBV11-3 with TRBJ2-3; 12 bases are a match to TRBD2. Trimming at V came to 6 bases and at J to 8 bases, leaving 18 bases not matched to a gene. The CDR3 spans 18 residues. Germline V gives CDR1 SGHNT, CDR2 YENEEA. The CDR3 sequence: CASSSGGASGRAIGTQYF. The CDR3 DNA reads TGTGCCAGCAGTTCTGGAGGGGCTAGCGGGAGGGCCATTGGTACGCAGTATTTT.

V and J are TRBV3-1 (or the pseudogene TRBV3-2) and TRBJ2-7, with 12 positions matching TRBD2. The V gene end was trimmed by 4 bases and the J gene end by 5 bases; junction bases not matched to a gene: 6. The germline V gene encodes CDR1 LGHDT and CDR2 YNNKEL (reference sequence). The CDR3 spans 15 residues. CDR3 in amino acids: CASSRLAGGYHEQYF. The DNA for the CDR3 is TGTGCCAGCAGCCGTCTAGCGGGAGGGTACCACGAGCAGTACTTC.

This chain connects TRBV3-1 (or the pseudogene TRBV3-2) to TRBJ1-2; 8 positions match TRBD1. Germline assignment: CDR1 LGHDT and CDR2 YNNKEL (reference sequence). The ends lost 5 bases at V and 6 bases at J; junction bases unmatched: 5. The CDR3 runs 13 residues. CDR3 residues: CASSRTGGNGYTF. The CDR3 DNA is TGTGCCAGCAGCAGAACAGGGGGTAATGGCTACACCTTC.

V is TRBV18 and J is TRBJ2-1; 7 bases match TRBD2. V lost 3 bases to trimming and J lost 9 bases; unmatched junction nucleotides: 11. The CDR3 extends over 15 amino acids. Germline V gene sequence: CDR1 KGHSH, CDR2 LQKENI. CDR3 in amino acids: CASSPLHGGSFEQFF. As DNA, the CDR3 is TGTGCCAGCTCACCTCTCCACGGCGGGAGTTTTGAGCAGTTCTTC.

V and J are TRBV6-2 or TRBV6-3 and TRBJ2-1; 12 nucleotides match TRBD2. V trimming: 6 bases; J trimming: 4 bases; junction bases outside the gene matches: 16. The CDR3 contains 19 residues. From germline, CDR1 is MNHEY and CDR2 SVGEGT. CDR3 DNA sequence: TGTGCCAGCAGCGAACGCCCCTCTAGCGGGAGGGCCGCGTACAATGAGCAGTTCTTC. Encoded protein: CASSERPSSGRAAYNEQFF.

The chain combines TRBV11-3 with TRBJ2-5; D remains ambiguous. This CDR3 spans 14 amino acids. Per the germline V gene, CDR1 is SGHNT and CDR2 is YENEEA. V was shortened by 1 base and J by 2 bases, with 8 bases between the two germline ends. CDR3 coding DNA: TGTGCCAGCAGCTTAGTCATGACTCAAGAGACCCAGTACTTC. Amino acid sequence: CASSLVMTQETQYF. Looking up the rest from reference TRBV11-3 and TRBJ2-5 gives the full variable domain: EAGVVQSPRYKIIEKKQPVAFWCNPISGHNTLYWYLQNLGQGPELLIRYENEEAVDDSQLPKDRFSAERLKGVDSTLKIQPAELGDSAVYLCASSLVMTQETQYFGPGTRLLVL.

The V gene is TRBV27, the J gene TRBJ2-7; possibly TRBD1 for D (6 bases). The ends were cut back, 7 bases at V and 0 bases at J, with 10 bases in the middle. This CDR3 comprises 13 residues. CDR1 MNHEY and CDR2 SMNVEV come from the germline V gene (reference sequence). The DNA for the CDR3 is TGTGCCAGCACCAAACAGGGCTCCTACGAGCAGTACTTC. This codes for CASTKQGSYEQYF.

The V gene is TRBV4-1, the J gene TRBJ2-5; 9 bases align to TRBD2. V shed 0 bases, J shed 3 bases, and the junction held 5 bases outside the gene matches. The CDR3 has 16 amino acids. CDR1 MGHRA and CDR2 YSYEKL come from the germline V gene. The DNA for the CDR3 is TGCGCCAGCAGCCAAGAACTAGCGGGCCATAAAGAGACCCAGTACTTC. It specifies CASSQELAGHKETQYF.

This rearrangement joins TRBV5-4 to TRBJ2-7; 7 bases agree with TRBD2. Germline V CDR1 and CDR2: SGHNT, YYREEE (reference sequence). After removal of 4 bases from V and 3 bases from J, the junction contained 7 bases not matched to a gene. There are 14 residues in the CDR3. The CDR3 sequence is CASSRLERGYEQYF. CDR3 sequence (DNA): TGTGCCAGCAGCCGCTTGGAGCGGGGCTACGAGCAGTACTTC.

The V call is TRBV6-5, the J call TRBJ2-7, with TRBD2 as a possible D gene (5 bases). This CDR3 spans 13 amino acids. V was cut by 7 bases and J by 6 bases, with 16 bases left in between. Looked up from germline, CDR1 is MNHEY and CDR2 is SVGAGI. CDR3 bases: TGTGCCAGCACCCCGGACTCCTTCGGCGAGCAGTACTTC. It is translated as CASTPDSFGEQYF.